This T cell receptor (beta chain) is from a study of Ad26.COV2.S vaccination and SARS-CoV-2 variants. Study in general: Intramuscularly, Ad26.COV2.S was given either once or twice, 56 days apart.

V dropped 2 bases and J dropped 2; count of bases not matched to a gene: 8. CDR1 SGHVS and CDR2 FNYEAQ come from the germline V gene. The length of the CDR3 is 17 residues. Regarding treatment: roughly 19 received Ad26.COV2.S at low or high dose, single or two shots; about 5 received placebo; per-sample allocation not given. The study sampled participants on day 63 after the first vaccine or placebo injection. Boston provided a donor who was an adult aged 18-55 years. Repertoires were generated with immunoSEQ multiplex PCR, while TCRdb's copy carries only in-frame clones and drops some. The sample contains fewer than 500,000 clones, roughly 89% of which appear only once. Details on this clone: Its antigen is undetermined.

Study-level results: From the TCR breadth and depth analyses, total T cell responses may have been underestimated.

The source material was peripheral blood, sampled in a trial of Ad26.COV2.S vaccine versus placebo. This clonotype was sampled from a person between 18 and 59 years old who received the Ad26.COV2.S COVID-19 vaccine or a placebo. The gene calls are TRBV7-6 and TRBJ2-5, with 10 bases that match TRBD2. CDR3: CASSLPWTSGAQETQYF. As DNA, the CDR3 is TGTGCCAGCAGCTTACCATGGACTAGCGGAGCACAAGAGACCCAGTACTTC.